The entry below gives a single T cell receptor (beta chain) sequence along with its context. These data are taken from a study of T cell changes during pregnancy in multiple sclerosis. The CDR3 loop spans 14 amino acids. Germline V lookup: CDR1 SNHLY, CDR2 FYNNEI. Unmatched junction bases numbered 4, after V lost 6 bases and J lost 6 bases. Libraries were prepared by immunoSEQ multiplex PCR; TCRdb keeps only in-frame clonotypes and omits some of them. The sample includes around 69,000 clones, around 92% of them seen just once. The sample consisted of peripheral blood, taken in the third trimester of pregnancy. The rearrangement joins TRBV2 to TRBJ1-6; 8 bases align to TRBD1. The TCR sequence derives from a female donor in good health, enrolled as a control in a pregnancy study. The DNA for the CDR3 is TGTGCCAGCAGGGGACAGGCCTTTAATTCACCCCTCCACTTT. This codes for CASRGQAFNSPLHF.